Shown below are 32 T cell receptor beta chains from a single sample sequenced in a study of shared clonotypes between healthy human individuals. Selected positively for CCR7 and CD45RO-negative, naive CD8 cells excluded terminally differentiated effector memory CD45RA+ cells. Libraries were prepared by immunoSEQ multiplex PCR; TCRdb keeps only in-frame clonotypes and omits some of them. The sample yields a few hundred thousand clones, about 95% seen once. Material: naive CD8+ T cells sorted from blood. These receptors all stem from a woman aged 25 to 39 in good health.

The genes are TRBV28 and TRBJ2-7, with a possible D match to TRBD1 (6 bases). The germline V gene encodes CDR1 MDHEN and CDR2 SYDVKM. There are 18 residues in the CDR3. Trimming removed 3 bases at V and 1 base at J, with 22 bases between. The CDR3 coding sequence is TGTGCCAGCAGTTTCCAGACGGTCTTACAGGGCTCTTCCTACGAGCAGTACTTC. Amino acids: CASSFQTVLQGSSYEQYF. The whole variable domain, filled in from reference TRBV28 and TRBJ2-7, reads DVKVTQSSRYLVKRTGEKVFLECVQDMDHENMFWYRQDPGLGLRLIYFSYDVKMKEKGDIPEGYSVSREKKERFSLILESASTNQTSMYLCASSFQTVLQGSSYEQYFGPGTRLTVT.

The V gene is TRBV7-6, the J gene TRBJ2-2; the D gene could be TRBD1 or TRBD2 (5 bases each). Trimming left V 1 base short and J 2 bases short, with 14 bases between. Germline V CDR1 and CDR2: SGHVS, FNYEAQ. This CDR3 spans 17 amino acids. CDR3 bases: TGTGCCAGCAGCTTAGAGTTTGCGAGGGGCAACACCGGGGAGCTGTTTTTT. Translation gives CASSLEFARGNTGELFF.

The gene calls are TRBV5-4 and TRBJ1-2, with D possibly TRBD1 on 5 matching bases. CDR3 length equals 15 residues. CDR1 and CDR2 (germline): SGHNT, YYREEE (reference sequence). The ends were cut back, 3 bases at V and 6 bases at J, with 18 bases in the middle. CDR3 sequence: CASSWGTPGGDGYTF. The DNA for the CDR3 is TGTGCCAGCAGCTGGGGGACTCCTGGTGGGGATGGCTACACCTTC. Full variable domain (missing parts from reference TRBV5-4 and TRBJ1-2): ETGVTQSPTHLIKTRGQQVTLRCSSQSGHNTVSWYQQALGQGPQFIFQYYREEENGRGNFPPRFSGLQFPNYSSELNVNALELDDSALYLCASSWGTPGGDGYTFGSGTRLTVV.

V usage is TRBV14 and J usage is TRBJ2-2, with TRBD2 matching over 8 bases. CDR3 length: 15 residues. CDR1 SGHDN and CDR2 FVKESK come from the germline V gene. J was trimmed by 4 bases and V by 1 base; bases with no gene match: 2. CDR3 sequence (DNA): TGTGCCAGCAGCCAAGGCGGACTAGCCACCGGGGAGCTGTTTTTT. It translates to CASSQGGLATGELFF. The entire variable domain, with the rest obtained from reference TRBV14 and TRBJ2-2, is as follows: EAGVTQFPSHSVIEKGQTVTLRCDPISGHDNLYWYRRVMGKEIKFLLHFVKESKQDESGMPNNRFLAERTGGTYSTLKVQPAELEDSGVYFCASSQGGLATGELFFGEGSRLTVL.

The chain combines TRBV7-9 with TRBJ2-1, with 8 bases identical to TRBD2. The J segment lost 9 bases and the V segment lost 5 bases, leaving 9 bases of the junction unmatched. Per the germline V gene, CDR1 is SEHNR and CDR2 is FQNEAQ (reference sequence). The CDR3 contains 14 residues. CDR3 bases: TGTGCCAGCAGCCCCGGGACTAGGGCCAGTGAGCAGTTCTTC. Its protein is CASSPGTRASEQFF.

This clone was picked up a small number of times. J is TRBJ2-5 and V is TRBV5-4, with D hard to call. Trimming stripped 2 bases from V and 3 bases from J, with 11 bases between. CDR1 is SGHNT and CDR2 is YYREEE in the germline V gene (reference sequence). The CDR3 length is 14 residues. Here the CDR3 reads CASSFITGEETQYF. CDR3 DNA sequence: TGTGCCAGCAGCTTTATAACCGGAGAAGAGACCCAGTACTTC.

V and J are TRBV4-1 and TRBJ2-5; D gene unclear. With the DNA end fitting TRBJ2-7 better, the J assignment may be wrong. This CDR3 has 14 amino acids. Germline V gene lookup returns CDR1 MGHRA and CDR2 YSYEKL. The CDR3 region has the DNA TGCGCCAGCAGCCAAGGCGGTCCCAGAAGCGAGCAGTACTTC. Translated: CASSQGGPRSEQYF.

The rearrangement links TRBV11-2 to TRBJ1-5; TRBD1 is a possible D gene (5 bases). Germline V lookup: CDR1 SGHAT, CDR2 FQNNGV. The CDR3 spans 15 residues. Trimming left V 3 bases short and J 0 bases short, with 9 bases between. The CDR3 spells CASSFGGDSNQPQHF. CDR3 nucleotides: TGTGCCAGCAGCTTCGGGGGAGATAGCAATCAGCCCCAGCATTTT. Filled out from reference TRBV11-2 and TRBJ1-5, the complete variable domain reads EAGVAQSPRYKIIEKRQSVAFWCNPISGHATLYWYQQILGQGPKLLIQFQNNGVVDDSQLPKDRFSAERLKGVDSTLKIQPAKLEDSAVYLCASSFGGDSNQPQHFGDGTRLSIL.

This clone was seen just once. The J gene is TRBJ2-1, the V gene TRBV5-6; 11 bases agree with TRBD2. The ends lost 9 bases at V and 5 bases at J; junction bases unmatched: 4. This CDR3 is built from 13 residues. From germline, CDR1 is SGHDT and CDR2 YYEEEE. CDR3 in amino acids: CATGLADHNEQFF. CDR3 coding DNA: TGTGCCACGGGACTAGCGGACCACAATGAGCAGTTCTTC.

V usage is TRBV6-1 and J usage is TRBJ1-5; tentative D call: TRBD1 (5 bases). Germline CDR1 and CDR2: MNHNS and SASEGT. CDR3 size: 16 residues. Trimming removed 1 base at V and 10 bases at J, with 20 bases between. CDR3 loop: CASSEGNRMQGRPQHF. The CDR3 DNA reads TGTGCCAGCAGTGAAGGAAATAGGATGCAGGGTCGTCCCCAGCATTTT.

The gene calls are TRBV19 and TRBJ2-3; D possibly corresponds to TRBD1 (6 bases). Germline V lookup: CDR1 LNHDA, CDR2 SQIVND (reference sequence). The CDR3 length is 14 residues. V lost 0 bases to trimming and J lost 6 bases, with 10 bases between them. As DNA, the CDR3 is TGTGCCAGTAGTATAGATGCAGGGGCCGATACGCAGTATTTT. This translates into CASSIDAGADTQYF.

The chain uses TRBV11-2 and TRBJ2-5; D gene unclear. This CDR3 is 11 amino acids long. Germline V lookup: CDR1 SGHAT, CDR2 FQNNGV. The V gene lost 5 bases and the J gene lost 10 bases, with 11 bases spanning the gap. CDR3: CASSTAGSQYF. DNA for the CDR3: TGTGCCAGCAGCACCGCCGGTAGCCAGTACTTC.

Comments on this clone: In the same sample, other DNA sequences code for this CDR3. The CDR3 spells CASSLDLGTYEQYF. The CDR3 DNA reads TGCGCCAGCAGCTTAGATCTGGGGACCTACGAGCAGTACTTC. This chain connects TRBV5-1 to TRBJ2-7; unclear D gene. The CDR3 is 14 residues long. The germline V and J ends were trimmed by 2 bases and 2 bases, with 11 bases remaining between them. The germline gives CDR1 SGHRS, CDR2 YFSETQ.

The DNA for the CDR3 is TGTGCCAGTAGGCAAGACAGGGGGGGGAACACTGAAGCTTTCTTT. Protein: CASRQDRGGNTEAFF. This chain uses TRBV19 with TRBJ1-1; 9 bases line up with TRBD1. V trimming: 6 bases; J trimming: 1 base; junction bases outside the gene matches: 6. The germline gives CDR1 LNHDA, CDR2 SQIVND (reference sequence). The CDR3 length is 15 residues.

The J gene is TRBJ1-1, the V gene TRBV13, with D perhaps TRBD1 (6 bases). Trimming pared 8 bases from V and 3 bases from J, leaving 16 bases between. This CDR3 has 14 amino acids. Germline CDR1 is PRHDT and CDR2 is FYEKMQ (reference sequence). In nucleotides, the CDR3 is TGTGCCAGCTTATCAGGGGAGGTTGACACTGAAGCTTTCTTT. Translating it yields CASLSGEVDTEAFF. Together with reference TRBV13 and TRBJ1-1, the CDR3 gives the full variable domain: AAGVIQSPRHLIKEKRETATLKCYPIPRHDTVYWYQQGPGQDPQFLISFYEKMQSDKGSIPDRFSAQQFSDYHSELNMSSLELGDSALYFCASLSGEVDTEAFFGQGTRLTVV.

This chain links TRBV28 with TRBJ2-1; 9 positions match TRBD2. Germline CDR1 is MDHEN and CDR2 is SYDVKM. The CDR3 is made up of 16 amino acids. After removal of 2 bases from V and 7 bases from J, the junction contained 9 bases not matched to a gene. Here the CDR3 reads CASSLLGAGGPNEQFF. The CDR3 nucleotides read TGTGCCAGCAGTTTACTTGGGGCGGGAGGGCCTAATGAGCAGTTCTTC.

The chain has TRBV6-4 and TRBJ2-1, with D perhaps TRBD1 (5 bases). The V gene lost 1 base and the J gene lost 6 bases, with 10 bases spanning the gap. CDR1 and CDR2 from the germline V gene are MRHNA and SNTAGT. This CDR3 has 14 amino acids. CDR3 sequence reads: CASSDWQGVNEQFF. DNA for the CDR3: TGTGCCAGCAGTGACTGGCAGGGTGTCAATGAGCAGTTCTTC.

As concerns this clone: The same CDR3 can be traced to other DNA sequences in this sample. The V gene is TRBV28, the J gene TRBJ2-2, with D unresolved. Trimming cost V 3 bases and J 8 bases, with 10 bases left between them. There are 13 residues in the CDR3. Germline V gene data show CDR1 as MDHEN and CDR2 as SYDVKM. CDR3 residues: CASSFRVAGELFF. For the CDR3, the DNA is TGTGCCAGCAGTTTTCGGGTGGCGGGGGAGCTGTTTTTT.

The gene calls are TRBV19 and TRBJ1-5; weak D call: TRBD1 (5 bases). The CDR3 runs to 15 residues. V dropped 2 bases and J dropped 4 bases, with 12 bases sitting between them. CDR1 is LNHDA and CDR2 is SQIVND in the germline V gene (reference sequence). For the CDR3, the DNA is TGTGCCAGTAGTATATACCGGGACTTAAATCAGCCCCAGCATTTT. Its protein is CASSIYRDLNQPQHF.

This chain joins TRBV28 and TRBJ1-5; D is uncertain. Germline-derived CDR1 and CDR2 are MDHEN and SYDVKM. Trimming took off 5 bases at V and 1 base at J, with 9 bases between the two ends. The CDR3 is 14 residues long. The CDR3 protein is CASSPLDSNQPQHF. CDR3 coding DNA: TGTGCCAGCAGTCCCCTAGACAGCAATCAGCCCCAGCATTTT.

The CDR3: CASSDNGGSYNEQFF. The CDR3 DNA reads as TGCGCCAGCAGTGATAACGGGGGCTCCTACAATGAGCAGTTCTTC. V usage is TRBV10-2 and J usage is TRBJ2-1, with D perhaps matching TRBD2 (6 bases). The CDR3 extends over 15 amino acids. V was cut by 3 bases and J by 0 bases, with 9 bases left in between. The germline CDR1 and CDR2 sequences are WSHSY and SAAADI.

This sequence joins TRBV28 and TRBJ1-3; TRBD1 agrees at 10 bases. There are 16 residues in the CDR3. CDR1 and CDR2 from the germline V gene are MDHEN and SYDVKM. V dropped 0 bases and J dropped 4; count of bases not matched to a gene: 3. The CDR3 spells CASSLWRGQGGNTIYF. DNA for the CDR3: TGTGCCAGCAGTTTATGGCGGGGACAGGGGGGAAACACCATATATTTT.

This clone was recorded once. The chain couples TRBV28 to TRBJ2-7, with TRBD2 matching over 8 bases. After removal of 6 bases from V and 3 bases from J, the junction contained 7 bases not matched to a gene. Looked up from germline, CDR1 is MDHEN and CDR2 is SYDVKM. The CDR3 is made up of 14 amino acids. The CDR3 loop reads CASSPGLAYYEQYF. As DNA, the CDR3 is TGTGCCAGCAGCCCAGGACTAGCCTACTACGAGCAGTACTTC.

The V gene is TRBV28, the J gene TRBJ1-1, with D perhaps TRBD1 (5 bases). V was pared by 3 bases and J by 6 bases, with 20 bases between. Germline CDR1 reads MDHEN; CDR2 reads SYDVKM. The CDR3 length is 16 residues. The CDR3 reads CASSFSGGYRIAEAFF. The DNA for the CDR3 is TGTGCCAGCAGTTTCTCGGGGGGTTATAGGATCGCTGAAGCTTTCTTT. Variable domain in full (rest from reference TRBV28 and TRBJ1-1): DVKVTQSSRYLVKRTGEKVFLECVQDMDHENMFWYRQDPGLGLRLIYFSYDVKMKEKGDIPEGYSVSREKKERFSLILESASTNQTSMYLCASSFSGGYRIAEAFFGQGTRLTVV.

V usage is TRBV15 and J usage is TRBJ1-1; D is uncertain. Germline V gives CDR1 LNHNV, CDR2 YYDKDF (reference sequence). The length of the CDR3 is 14 residues. Trimming took off 7 bases at V and 1 base at J, with 13 bases between the two ends. CDR3 protein: CATNTHTGNTEAFF. The CDR3 bases are TGTGCCACCAACACACACACGGGGAACACTGAAGCTTTCTTT.

The rearrangement uses TRBV27 and TRBJ2-1; the D is unclear. CDR3 length equals 15 residues. Germline CDR1 MNHEY, CDR2 SMNVEV (reference sequence). Trimming stripped 6 bases from V and 0 bases from J, with 12 bases between. This CDR3 reads CASSVGDSSYNEQFF. The CDR3 region has the DNA TGTGCCAGCAGCGTTGGCGATAGCTCCTACAATGAGCAGTTCTTC.

The chain carries TRBV6-5 and TRBJ2-7; the match to TRBD1 covers 10 bases. Germline V gene data show CDR1 as MNHEY and CDR2 as SVGAGI. Losses at the gene ends were 5 bases for V and 3 bases for J; bases not matched to a gene: 7. This CDR3 is built from 15 residues. The CDR3 sequence: CASSTYGQGGYEQYF. The CDR3, as DNA: TGTGCCAGCAGTACCTACGGACAGGGGGGCTACGAGCAGTACTTC.

This clone came up once. The V call is TRBV15, the J call TRBJ2-2; D unclear. The CDR3 length is 16 residues. Germline V gene lookup returns CDR1 LNHNV and CDR2 YYDKDF (reference sequence). Trimming stripped 0 bases from V and 3 bases from J, with 11 bases between. The CDR3 here is CATSRDSELYTGELFF. CDR3 bases: TGTGCCACCAGCAGAGACTCCGAACTGTACACCGGGGAGCTGTTTTTT.

In this sample, this clone turned up once. The chain carries TRBV2 and TRBJ1-2, with D possibly TRBD1 on 5 matching bases. Per germline, CDR1 SNHLY and CDR2 FYNNEI. V shed 3 bases and J shed 5 bases, with 13 bases lying between them. This CDR3 comprises 14 residues. The CDR3 coding sequence is TGTGCCAGCAGTGACCAGGGCCCCCTATATGGCTACACCTTC. This gives the protein CASSDQGPLYGYTF.

The V and J genes are TRBV7-9 and TRBJ2-1; tentative D call: TRBD2 (6 bases). The ends were cut back, 5 bases at V and 4 bases at J, with 18 bases in the middle. The CDR3 is 16 amino acids. Germline V gene sequence: CDR1 SEHNR, CDR2 FQNEAQ (reference sequence). CDR3 DNA: TGTGCCAGCAGCCCCTCCTGGAAGCGGGCGTACAATGAGCAGTTCTTC. Protein product: CASSPSWKRAYNEQFF.

This chain joins TRBV6-4 and TRBJ2-1; 7 nucleotides agree with TRBD2. The V gene's germline CDR1 is MRHNA and CDR2 SNTAGT. The length of the CDR3 is 12 residues. The trim removed 6 bases at V and 7 bases at J, leaving 3 bases unmatched. The CDR3, as DNA: TGTGCCAGCAGCCCCGGGGGGAATGAGCAGTTCTTC. This encodes CASSPGGNEQFF.

The CDR3 bases are TGCGCCAGCAGCTTGGAAAGGAGGGCCAGTTACGAGCAGTACTTC. It yields the protein CASSLERRASYEQYF. The chain uses TRBV5-1 and TRBJ2-7, with a possible D match to TRBD2 (6 bases). Germline V gives CDR1 SGHRS, CDR2 YFSETQ. The CDR3 spans 15 residues. The ends were cut back, 0 bases at V and 4 bases at J, with 14 bases in the middle. The complete variable domain, with remaining parts taken from reference TRBV5-1 and TRBJ2-7, reads KAGVTQTPRYLIKTRGQQVTLSCSPISGHRSVSWYQQTPGQGLQFLFEYFSETQRNKGNFPGRFSGRQFSNSRSEMNVSTLELGDSALYLCASSLERRASYEQYFGPGTRLTVT.